The 25 T cell receptor beta chains given below trace back to one sample, sequenced in a study of blood T cell repertoires in COVID-19. Produced via immunoSEQ multiplex PCR; TCRdb's table is partial and in-frame only. The repertoire has about 220,000 clones, roughly 80% of them found once; the top ten carry 2% to 2.5%. The sequenced material came from peripheral blood. The receptors shown here come from a woman aged 55 to 70 with acute or convalescent COVID-19.

The J gene is TRBJ1-2, the V gene TRBV2, with a possible D match to TRBD1 (5 bases). CDR3 length equals 13 residues. Germline V CDR1 and CDR2: SNHLY, FYNNEI. V shed 4 bases and J shed 1 base, with 7 bases lying between them. This CDR3 reads CASSGDSNYGYTF. The DNA of the CDR3 is TGTGCCAGCAGTGGCGACAGTAACTATGGCTACACCTTC.

The chain employs TRBV7-2 and TRBJ2-5, with 9 bases identical to TRBD1. Germline CDR1 SGHTA, CDR2 FQGNSA. Losses at the gene ends were 5 bases for V and 5 bases for J; bases not matched to a gene: 9. The CDR3 is 15 amino acids. CDR3 amino acids: CASSNRDRVTETQYF. In DNA form, the CDR3 reads TGTGCCAGCAGCAACCGGGACAGGGTCACGGAGACCCAGTACTTC.

The V gene is TRBV11-2, the J gene TRBJ2-7; 8 bases align to TRBD2. CDR1 SGHAT and CDR2 FQNNGV come from the germline V gene. The junction had 14 bases not matched to a gene; V was cut back by 5 bases and J by 2 bases. The CDR3 is 17 residues long. The CDR3 nucleotides are TGTGCCAGCAGCCTAGCAGGTAGCGGGGTTCGAGCCTACGAGCAGTACTTC. Its translation: CASSLAGSGVRAYEQYF.

The genes are TRBV20-1 and TRBJ2-1; 9 nucleotides agree with TRBD2. CDR1 and CDR2 from the germline V gene are DFQATT and SNEGSKA (reference sequence). V was pared by 3 bases and J by 6 bases, with 9 bases of the junction left unmatched. CDR3 length: 15 residues. CDR3 residues: CSASGAGGHSNEQFF. Written as DNA, the CDR3 is TGCAGTGCTAGTGGTGCGGGGGGGCATTCCAATGAGCAGTTCTTC.

CDR3 coding DNA: TGCGCCAGCAGCTTGAGACTAGCGGGGGGCAACCTGCACAATGAGCAGTTCTTC. This encodes CASSLRLAGGNLHNEQFF. The chain links TRBV5-1 to TRBJ2-1; 13 nucleotides align to TRBD2. The ends lost 1 base at V and 5 bases at J; junction bases unmatched: 9. Germline V gene sequence: CDR1 SGHRS, CDR2 YFSETQ. The CDR3 length is 18 residues.

The chain is built from TRBV2 and TRBJ1-2, with TRBD1 as a possible D gene (6 bases). This CDR3 contains 14 residues. With 1 base removed from V and 5 bases from J, the gap between germline ends came to 11 bases. Germline V gene lookup returns CDR1 SNHLY and CDR2 FYNNEI. CDR3 in DNA: TGTGCCAGCAGTGAAGTCCAAAGGGGGTATGGCTACACCTTC. It is translated as CASSEVQRGYGYTF.

The chain joins TRBV19 to TRBJ1-1; no clear D. Germline V CDR1 and CDR2: LNHDA, SQIVND (reference sequence). The V end lost 4 bases, the J end lost 7 bases, and 16 bases lay between the germline ends. The CDR3 sequence is 14 residues long. This chain's CDR3 is CASSKRRDYVEAFF. In nucleotides, the CDR3 is TGTGCCAGTAGTAAGCGACGAGATTACGTTGAAGCTTTCTTT.

This sequence joins TRBV6-4 and TRBJ1-2; TRBD1 agrees at 7 bases. This CDR3 is built from 15 residues. With V trimmed by 2 bases and J by 2 bases, 5 bases remained unmatched. Germline V lookup: CDR1 MRHNA, CDR2 SNTAGT. CDR3 loop: CASSDARTGNYGYTF. Here the CDR3 DNA reads TGTGCCAGCAGTGACGCGAGGACAGGCAACTATGGCTACACCTTC.

This chain links TRBV7-2 with TRBJ2-1; 8 nucleotides align to TRBD2. Germline CDR1 SGHTA, CDR2 FQGNSA. The CDR3 totals 16 residues. With V trimmed by 0 bases and J by 4 bases, 5 bases remained unmatched. The CDR3 DNA sequence: TGTGCCAGCAGCTTAGCGTCCGGGGGGGCGTACAATGAGCAGTTCTTC. Translating it yields CASSLASGGAYNEQFF.

This sequence joins TRBV6-5 and TRBJ1-2, with D unclear. Trimming took off 3 bases at V and 3 bases at J, with 11 bases between the two ends. The CDR3 is 14 residues long. Germline V gives CDR1 MNHEY, CDR2 SVGAGI. The CDR3 protein is CASSYGRSYYGYTF. DNA of the CDR3: TGTGCCAGCAGTTATGGCAGGTCCTACTATGGCTACACCTTC.

The chain recombines TRBV2 with TRBJ2-3, with D uncertain. CDR1 is SNHLY and CDR2 is FYNNEI in the germline V gene. The CDR3 loop spans 12 amino acids. The germline V and J ends were trimmed by 3 bases and 5 bases, with 6 bases remaining between them. The chain's CDR3 is CASSELRDTQYF. CDR3 in DNA: TGTGCCAGCAGTGAGCTACGAGATACGCAGTATTTT.

V gene TRBV7-6 combines with J gene TRBJ2-1; a weak D match, TRBD1 (5 bases). V gave up 4 bases and J gave up 2 bases, with 12 bases separating them. This CDR3 comprises 15 residues. Per the germline V gene, CDR1 is SGHVS and CDR2 is FNYEAQ. CDR3 coding DNA: TGTGCCAGCAGCTACGATCGACAGCCCTACAATGAGCAGTTCTTC. Its translation: CASSYDRQPYNEQFF.

This clone was recorded once. A read error is likely, as this CDR3 ends without the conserved phenylalanine or tryptophan. No DNA is shown, since the ends of the CDR3 on it are uncertain; the CDR3 is the one TCRdb lists. The chain is built from TRBV3-1 (or the pseudogene TRBV3-2) and TRBJ1-4; the D segment call TRBD1 is taken from the table without a DNA check. The CDR3 is 12 residues long, counting both termini. Germline assignment: CDR1 LGHDT and CDR2 YNNKEL (reference sequence). The CDR3 reads CASSQGSRGSLS.

This chain joins TRBV27 and TRBJ2-2; D unclear. Trimming took off 0 bases at V and 9 bases at J, with 5 bases between the two ends. The CDR3 length is 12 residues. CDR1 MNHEY and CDR2 SMNVEV come from the germline V gene (reference sequence). The DNA for the CDR3 is TGTGCCAGCAGTTTATCAAACAGGGAGCTGTTTTTT. Translating it yields CASSLSNRELFF.

V and J are TRBV7-9 and TRBJ1-6; the match to TRBD1 covers 7 bases. CDR1 and CDR2 (germline): SEHNR, FQNEAQ (reference sequence). Trimming removed 3 bases from V and 17 bases from J; junction bases left unmatched: 4. This CDR3 contains 11 residues. The DNA for the CDR3 is TGTGCCAGCAGCTTGGGACAGTTCATCCACTTT. Its translation is CASSLGQFIHF.

The chain is built from TRBV6-6 and TRBJ2-1, with D maybe TRBD1 (5 bases). Trimming shortened V by 0 bases and J by 0 bases, and 9 bases separated the two germline ends. CDR1 and CDR2 (germline): MNHNY, SVGAGI (reference sequence). This CDR3 spans 16 amino acids. The DNA of the CDR3 is TGTGCCAGCAGTTACTCGGGGCAGGTCTCCTACAATGAGCAGTTCTTC. It codes for CASSYSGQVSYNEQFF.

The gene calls are TRBV19 and TRBJ2-1, with D possibly matching TRBD2 (6 bases). The germline CDR1 and CDR2 sequences are LNHDA and SQIVND (reference sequence). CDR3 length equals 16 residues. V lost 6 bases and J lost 1, with 16 bases in between. The CDR3 nucleotides are TGTGCCAGTAGCAAAAATCCGGCGGGGTCCTACAATGAGCAGTTCTTC. As protein: CASSKNPAGSYNEQFF.

The V call is TRBV18, the J call TRBJ2-7; D is possibly TRBD1 (6 bases). Trimming pared 6 bases from V and 2 bases from J, leaving 14 bases between. Germline CDR1 reads KGHSH; CDR2 reads LQKENI. The CDR3 loop spans 14 amino acids. The CDR3 loop is CASSPDRFPYEQYF. The CDR3, as DNA: TGTGCCAGCTCCCCAGACAGGTTCCCCTACGAGCAGTACTTC.

The chain employs TRBV23-1 and TRBJ1-5, with a tentative D call TRBD1 (6 bases). TRBV23-1 is an open reading frame, and its role is uncertain. V was cut by 2 bases and J by 6 bases, with 23 bases left in between. This CDR3 comprises 18 residues. CDR3 in DNA: TGCGCCAGCAGTCAACCTAGCGGGGGCCTTATGAGGGTTCAGCCCCAGCATTTT. This gives the protein CASSQPSGGLMRVQPQHF.

The chain couples TRBV5-1 to TRBJ1-1, with no clear D. This CDR3 has 14 residues. Germline CDR1 is SGHRS and CDR2 is YFSETQ. Trimming took 2 bases from V and 2 from J, leaving 10 bases between them. Written as DNA, the CDR3 is TGCGCCAGCAGCTTTTTGTCAGTAAACACTGAAGCTTTCTTT. Amino acid sequence: CASSFLSVNTEAFF.

CDR3 DNA sequence: TGCGCCAGCAGCTCCGTTATGGGGCATGGCTACACCTTC. Protein product: CASSSVMGHGYTF. The chain has TRBV5-1 and TRBJ1-2; weak D call: TRBD1 (5 bases). V lost 3 bases, J lost 6 bases, and 12 bases lay in between. Germline CDR1 SGHRS, CDR2 YFSETQ. This CDR3 has 13 residues.

The chain joins TRBV21-1 to TRBJ2-3; the table's D call of TRBD1 was not tested on the DNA. TRBV21-1 is deemed a pseudogene. The CDR3 covers 16 residues. CDR3 amino acids: CASSTQDRGLGDTQYF. The CDR3 DNA sequence: TGTGCCAGCAGCACCCAGGACAGGGGGCTTGGCGATACGCAGTATTTT.

The chain combines TRBV5-4 with TRBJ1-3; TRBD1 aligns across 7 bases. Looked up from germline, CDR1 is SGHNT and CDR2 is YYREEE (reference sequence). With 1 base clipped from V and 2 bases from J, the junction kept 0 bases outside the gene matches. The CDR3 sequence is 14 residues long. In DNA form, the CDR3 reads TGTGCCAGCAGCTTGACAGGGGCTGGAAACACCATATATTTT. This codes for CASSLTGAGNTIYF.

This sequence joins TRBV6-4 and TRBJ2-2; 10 nucleotides line up with TRBD1. CDR1 and CDR2 (germline): MRHNA, SNTAGT. V was clipped by 4 bases and J by 5 bases; unmatched bases: 1. CDR3 length: 14 residues. The CDR3 sequence: CASSADRGTGELFF. Written as DNA, the CDR3 is TGTGCCAGCAGTGCGGACAGGGGGACCGGGGAGCTGTTTTTT.

The CDR3 here is CSVAGDRGPWNTEAFF. CDR3 in DNA: TGCAGCGTTGCAGGGGACAGGGGCCCCTGGAACACTGAAGCTTTCTTT. The genes are TRBV29-1 and TRBJ1-1; 10 nucleotides match TRBD1. This CDR3 spans 16 amino acids. V gave up 4 bases and J gave up 1 base; unmatched junction bases: 9. In germline, CDR1 is SQVTM, CDR2 ANQGSEA.